This TCR beta chain comes out of a study of blood T cell repertoires in COVID-19. Whole-study context: Samples came from the United States, Italy and Spain, spanning acute and convalescent COVID-19. Sample material is recorded as cDNA or gDNA derived from T cells, B-cell-depleted T cells, or PBMCs.

Germline loops: CDR1 LNHDA, CDR2 SQIVND (reference sequence). Trimming left V 3 bases short and J 14 bases short, with 26 bases between. There are 17 residues in the CDR3. This clone was counted a single time. In the authors' methods: How many nucleated cells were present was estimated from reference gene primer amplification. TCRdb's copy holds only in-frame clones and misses some; the assay was immunoSEQ multiplex PCR. V, J and clone size are those of that table, while D and trimming were read from the DNA. The sample includes 100,000 to 150,000 clones, around 80% seen only once; the top ten take 10% to 15%.

The chain recombines TRBV19 with TRBJ1-6; D possibly corresponds to TRBD1 (5 bases). The sequenced material came from peripheral blood. The TCR comes from a woman aged 60-75 years with acute or convalescent COVID-19. CDR3 in amino acids: CASSMGGQGRLERTLHF. The CDR3 DNA is TGTGCCAGTAGTATGGGAGGACAAGGACGATTGGAGAGAACCCTCCACTTT.